This T cell receptor beta chain derives from a study of shared clonotypes between healthy human individuals. For the study at large: The study enrolled a couple of women and three men aged 18 to 49. There were three CD4 naive, three CD4 memory, two CD8 naive and one CD8 memory plates per donor.

Germline CDR1 reads SGHTA; CDR2 reads FQGNSA. Trimming took 1 base from V and 0 from J, leaving 7 bases between them. There are 14 residues in the CDR3. The protocol was immunoSEQ multiplex PCR, while the TCRdb copy is restricted to in-frame clones and leaves out a portion. The table includes around 1.6 million clones, roughly 98% detected once. Study-wide results and limits: Sharing across four donors was highest in naive CD4 (roughly 5%) and lowest in memory CD8 (0.4%).

Of note for this clone: No antigen is known for it.

The source of this sequence is a young man in good health. The material sequenced was naive CD4+ T cells sorted from blood. As for subset: CD45RA+ positively selected. J is TRBJ2-7 and V is TRBV7-2; D is uncertain. CDR3 coding DNA: TGTGCCAGCAGCTTAGTCCCTCCCTCCTACGAGCAGTACTTC. Translated: CASSLVPPSYEQYF.